The 27 T cell receptor beta chains below all came from one sample that was sequenced in a study of technical replicates of blood from a handful of donors. Generated by immunoSEQ multiplex PCR, the TCRdb table keeps only in-frame clones and is missing some. The sample records tens of thousands of clones, about nine tenths being singletons. What was sequenced was T cells isolated from PBMCs. These receptors originate from a human donor in good health.

As DNA, the CDR3 is TGTGCCATCAGTGAGATGTCGGAGACCCAGTACTTC. Encoded protein: CAISEMSETQYF. V gene TRBV10-3 combines with J gene TRBJ2-5; D gene uncertain. CDR1 is ENHRY, CDR2 SYGVKD, per germline. The CDR3 spans 12 residues. The ends were cut back, 2 bases at V and 5 bases at J, with 6 bases in the middle.

CDR3 DNA: TGTGCCACCAGCAGAGAGCTAAACAATCAGCCCCAGCATTTT. It codes for CATSRELNNQPQHF. The rearrangement joins TRBV15 to TRBJ1-5, with D unresolved. V lost 0 bases and J lost 3, with 6 bases in between. The germline V gene encodes CDR1 LNHNV and CDR2 YYDKDF (reference sequence). This CDR3 contains 14 residues.

Written as DNA, the CDR3 is TGTGCCTGGAGCGGGCAGGGTGGGACTGAAGCTTTCTTT. Amino acid sequence: CAWSGQGGTEAFF. This chain links TRBV30 with TRBJ1-1; perhaps TRBD1 as D (5 bases). CDR3 size: 13 residues. V shed 3 bases and J shed 5 bases, with 13 bases lying between them. Germline CDR1 GTSNPN, CDR2 SVGIG (reference sequence).

The chain is built from TRBV11-3 and TRBJ2-7, with D unclear. Germline assignment: CDR1 SGHNT and CDR2 YENEEA. V was cut by 0 bases and J by 7 bases, with 10 bases left in between. CDR3 size: 13 residues. The CDR3 sequence is CASSLEPGMEQYF. CDR3 nucleotides: TGTGCCAGCAGCTTAGAACCAGGAATGGAGCAGTACTTC.

This clone was counted many times. V and J are TRBV9 and TRBJ2-6, with unresolved D. Trimming left V 0 bases short and J 0 bases short, with 7 bases between. The CDR3 consists of 16 residues. Germline CDR1 SGDLS, CDR2 YYNGEE. CDR3 sequence reads: CASSVGSGSGANVLTF. In DNA, the CDR3 is TGTGCCAGCAGCGTAGGTTCGGGCTCTGGGGCCAACGTCCTGACTTTC. Together with reference TRBV9 and TRBJ2-6, the CDR3 gives the full variable domain: DSGVTQTPKHLITATGQRVTLRCSPRSGDLSVYWYQQSLDQGLQFLIQYYNGEERAKGNILERFSAQQFPDLHSELNLSSLELGDSALYFCASSVGSGSGANVLTFGAGSRLTVL.

This chain uses TRBV7-2 with TRBJ2-3, with D uncertain. CDR3 length: 15 amino acids. Germline loops: CDR1 SGHTA, CDR2 FQGNSA. V lost 1 base and J lost 1, with 9 bases in between. The DNA for the CDR3 is TGTGCCAGCAGCTTAGTGTGGGCAGGCACAGATACGCAGTATTTT. Protein sequence: CASSLVWAGTDTQYF. Full variable domain (outside the CDR3, taken from reference TRBV7-2 and TRBJ2-3): GAGVSQSPSNKVTEKGKDVELRCDPISGHTALYWYRQSLGQGLEFLIYFQGNSAPDKSGLPSDRFSAERTGGSVSTLTIQRTQQEDSAVYLCASSLVWAGTDTQYFGPGTRLTVL.

The rearrangement uses TRBV9 and TRBJ1-5; D not resolved. The length of the CDR3 is 13 residues. V was cut by 3 bases and J by 7 bases, with 11 bases left in between. In germline, CDR1 is SGDLS, CDR2 YYNGEE. In nucleotides, the CDR3 is TGTGCCAGCAGCGCCGGGAATTTGCAGCCCCAGCATTTT. Protein sequence: CASSAGNLQPQHF. Based on the CDR3 plus reference TRBV9 and TRBJ1-5, the full variable domain is DSGVTQTPKHLITATGQRVTLRCSPRSGDLSVYWYQQSLDQGLQFLIQYYNGEERAKGNILERFSAQQFPDLHSELNLSSLELGDSALYFCASSAGNLQPQHFGDGTRLSIL.

The chain carries TRBV6-5 and TRBJ1-5; D is unclear. Deletions cut 0 bases from V and 3 bases from J, with 3 bases between. Germline CDR1 MNHEY, CDR2 SVGAGI. This CDR3 comprises 13 residues. The CDR3 here is CASSYSYNQPQHF. The CDR3 DNA reads as TGTGCCAGCAGTTACTCTTACAATCAGCCCCAGCATTTT.

The chain has TRBV10-2 and TRBJ2-7; 9 bases are a match to TRBD1. CDR1 is WSHSY and CDR2 is SAAADI in the germline V gene. The CDR3 is 14 amino acids. V trimming: 5 bases; J trimming: 6 bases; junction bases outside the gene matches: 8. CDR3: CASSFTGQGFEQYF. The CDR3 region has the DNA TGCGCCAGCAGTTTTACGGGACAGGGCTTCGAGCAGTACTTC.

The V call is TRBV2, the J call TRBJ1-2; no clear D. Germline loops: CDR1 SNHLY, CDR2 FYNNEI. This CDR3 is 10 amino acids long. Between the trimmed V and J ends, which lost 10 bases and 5 bases, there was a span of 8 bases. CDR3 coding DNA: TGTGCCACCGCAGGATATGGCTACACCTTC. Its translation is CATAGYGYTF.

The chain has TRBV2 and TRBJ1-1, with 7 bases aligning to TRBD1. J lost 2 bases, V lost 7 bases, and 7 bases had no gene match. The CDR3 covers 14 residues. CDR1 is SNHLY, CDR2 FYNNEI, per germline. The CDR3 reads CASTLDRVNTEAFF. The CDR3 coding sequence is TGTGCCAGCACCCTAGACAGGGTCAACACTGAAGCTTTCTTT.

V and J are TRBV5-1 and TRBJ2-7, with D perhaps matching TRBD1 (5 bases). Germline CDR1 SGHRS, CDR2 YFSETQ. Trimming took off 4 bases at V and 0 bases at J, with 17 bases between the two ends. The CDR3 consists of 16 residues. CDR3 in amino acids: CASSATLTVFSYEQYF. CDR3 in DNA: TGCGCCAGCAGCGCCACTTTGACAGTATTCTCCTACGAGCAGTACTTC.

The chain couples TRBV5-5 to TRBJ2-3, with TRBD2 matching 12 bases. The germline gives CDR1 SGHKS, CDR2 YYEKEE (reference sequence). V trimming: 2 bases; J trimming: 0 bases; junction bases outside the gene matches: 1. The CDR3 is 16 residues long. CDR3 amino acids: CASSLGTSGSTDTQYF. CDR3 nucleotide sequence: TGTGCCAGCAGCTTAGGGACTAGCGGGAGCACAGATACGCAGTATTTT.

The rearrangement uses TRBV7-2 and TRBJ2-5, with 7 bases lining up with TRBD2. CDR3 length equals 14 residues. The V segment lost 4 bases and the J segment 3 bases; nucleotides outside the gene matches: 5. Germline V CDR1 and CDR2: SGHTA, FQGNSA. This CDR3 reads CASSSWTREETQYF. The CDR3 DNA sequence: TGTGCCAGCAGCTCCTGGACTAGAGAAGAGACCCAGTACTTC.

The chain couples TRBV2 to TRBJ2-1; D is ambiguous. CDR3 length: 12 residues. V was clipped by 7 bases and J by 10 bases, with 14 bases between them. In germline, CDR1 is SNHLY, CDR2 FYNNEI. The CDR3 loop is CASTPLRGEQFF. The CDR3 nucleotides read TGTGCCAGCACACCACTCCGAGGAGAGCAGTTCTTC. Full variable domain (outside the CDR3, taken from reference TRBV2 and TRBJ2-1): EPEVTQTPSHQVTQMGQEVILRCVPISNHLYFYWYRQILGQKVEFLVSFYNNEISEKSEIFDDQFSVERPDGSNFTLKIRSTKLEDSAMYFCASTPLRGEQFFGPGTRLTVL.

V is TRBV25-1 and J is TRBJ2-1, with TRBD2 matching 13 bases. Unmatched junction bases numbered 7, after V lost 11 bases and J lost 9 bases. CDR3 length: 13 amino acids. Germline CDR1 MGHDK, CDR2 SYGVNS. The CDR3 loop reads CAVGLAGAIEQFF. CDR3 DNA: TGTGCCGTCGGACTAGCGGGAGCTATTGAGCAGTTCTTC.

This chain connects TRBV5-4 to TRBJ1-2; 9 bases agree with TRBD1. Germline V lookup: CDR1 SGHNT, CDR2 YYREEE (reference sequence). With V trimmed by 4 bases and J by 1 base, 8 bases remained unmatched. The CDR3 is made up of 16 amino acids. CDR3 in DNA: TGTGCCAGCAGCGGAAAGACAGGGGGGGATAACTATGGCTACACCTTC. It specifies CASSGKTGGDNYGYTF. The whole variable domain, remainder taken from reference TRBV5-4 and TRBJ1-2, is ETGVTQSPTHLIKTRGQQVTLRCSSQSGHNTVSWYQQALGQGPQFIFQYYREEENGRGNFPPRFSGLQFPNYSSELNVNALELDDSALYLCASSGKTGGDNYGYTFGSGTRLTVV.

V and J are TRBV6-5 and TRBJ1-1; perhaps TRBD1 as D (5 bases). The CDR3 consists of 14 residues. The V end was cut by 8 bases, the J end by 5 bases, with 18 bases between. CDR1 and CDR2 (germline): MNHEY, SVGAGI. The CDR3 loop reads CASGDLTAKTEAFF. CDR3 nucleotide sequence: TGTGCCAGCGGGGACTTGACAGCGAAGACTGAAGCTTTCTTT.

This chain's CDR3 is CASSPEAGPRETQYF. CDR3 bases: TGTGCCAGCTCACCCGAAGCGGGACCTAGAGAGACCCAGTACTTC. The V and J genes are TRBV18 and TRBJ2-5; 7 nucleotides match TRBD2. The CDR3 runs 15 residues. With 3 bases clipped from V and 4 bases from J, the junction kept 8 bases outside the gene matches. Germline V gene data show CDR1 as KGHSH and CDR2 as LQKENI.

This chain uses TRBV4-1 with TRBJ2-1; D might be TRBD2 (5 bases). The CDR3 extends over 15 amino acids. From germline, CDR1 is MGHRA and CDR2 YSYEKL. The V end was cut by 0 bases, the J end by 2 bases, with 8 bases between. The CDR3 DNA follows: TGCGCCAGCAGCCAAGACACGGGAACCTACAATGAGCAGTTCTTC. This sequence encodes CASSQDTGTYNEQFF.

The rearrangement uses TRBV5-5 and TRBJ1-5; TRBD1 aligns across 10 bases. Germline-derived CDR1 and CDR2 are SGHKS and YYEKEE (reference sequence). The junction had 3 bases not matched to a gene; V was cut back by 2 bases and J by 7 bases. This CDR3 has 14 residues. CDR3 nucleotide sequence: TGTGCCAGCAGCTTCGACAGGGGGCGACAGCCCCAGCATTTT. It is translated as CASSFDRGRQPQHF.

The rearrangement joins TRBV5-4 to TRBJ2-7, with TRBD2 as a possible D gene (6 bases). This CDR3 spans 14 amino acids. CDR1 is SGHNT, CDR2 YYREEE, per germline (reference sequence). Deletions cut 4 bases from V and 0 bases from J, with 11 bases between. The CDR3 here is CASSRTTSSYEQYF. CDR3 DNA: TGTGCCAGCAGCCGGACGACTAGCTCCTACGAGCAGTACTTC.

The CDR3 DNA sequence: TGTGCCAGCAGCGTAGATGAGACGGGAAAGACCCAGTACTTC. The encoded protein is CASSVDETGKTQYF. The V and J genes are TRBV9 and TRBJ2-5, with a tentative D call TRBD2 (5 bases). Germline V lookup: CDR1 SGDLS, CDR2 YYNGEE. The V and J ends lost 0 bases and 6 bases respectively, with 12 bases between them. The length of the CDR3 is 14 residues. The entire variable domain, with the rest obtained from reference TRBV9 and TRBJ2-5, is as follows: DSGVTQTPKHLITATGQRVTLRCSPRSGDLSVYWYQQSLDQGLQFLIQYYNGEERAKGNILERFSAQQFPDLHSELNLSSLELGDSALYFCASSVDETGKTQYFGPGTRLLVL.

This chain connects TRBV30 to TRBJ2-4, with TRBD1 matching over 7 bases. This CDR3 spans 14 amino acids. With V trimmed by 2 bases and J by 1 base, 2 bases remained unmatched. CDR1 is GTSNPN, CDR2 SVGIG, per germline (reference sequence). The CDR3 loop is CAWSPDRAKNIQYF. For the CDR3, the DNA is TGTGCCTGGAGTCCGGACAGGGCCAAAAACATTCAGTACTTC.

The CDR3 spells CASSLRSYEQYF. CDR3 nucleotide sequence: TGTGCCAGCAGTTTGCGGAGCTACGAGCAGTACTTC. The rearrangement joins TRBV28 to TRBJ2-7; no firm D call. The V end lost 3 bases, the J end lost 3 bases, and 6 bases lay between the germline ends. From germline, CDR1 is MDHEN and CDR2 SYDVKM. The CDR3 is 12 amino acids.

The genes are TRBV27 and TRBJ2-1; 10 positions match TRBD2. V shed 4 bases and J 7 bases; nucleotides not matched to a gene: 10. This CDR3 comprises 16 residues. Germline CDR1 and CDR2: MNHEY and SMNVEV (reference sequence). CDR3 amino acids: CASSYPSGRAGNEQFF. CDR3 bases: TGTGCCAGCAGTTATCCAAGCGGGAGGGCCGGGAATGAGCAGTTCTTC.

This chain joins TRBV11-1 and TRBJ2-5, with TRBD1 matching 9 bases. Germline loops: CDR1 SGHAT, CDR2 FQDESV (reference sequence). The J segment lost 5 bases and the V segment lost 5 bases, leaving 9 bases of the junction unmatched. This CDR3 is 15 amino acids long. CDR3 in DNA: TGTGCCAGCAGCCCACGGGACAGGGCCAGGGAGACCCAGTACTTC. It encodes CASSPRDRARETQYF.